This TCR beta chain was obtained from a study of identical twins (dated by TCRdb to about 2016). Background for the entire study: The study deep-sequenced TCR alpha and beta repertoires from monozygotic twins, unrelated adults of various ages and cord blood to test whether fetal clonotypes persist. To rule out contamination, replicate twin experiments were performed at different times with different library preparation protocols.

The protocol used for the library was 5' RACE. The run used an Illumina HiSeq 2000. Template switching introduced a universal primer binding site; the final cDNA contained a unique molecular identifier, enabling accurate counting of TCR cDNA molecules. Specific primers in the conserved constant-segment region were used to synthesize first-strand cDNA for TCR alpha and beta chains. To control for contamination, every cDNA library carried two barcodes: a SMART-Mk sample barcode plus Illumina barcodes. Two successive PCR steps introduced TruSeq adapter sequences along with Illumina sample barcodes. The TCR alpha and beta cDNA libraries were sequenced on the Illumina HiSeq platform using custom primers. Regarding the original processing steps: Unique molecular identifiers were extracted from raw reads with MiGEC, and CDR3 positions were determined with MiXCR. For each individual, recombination models were inferred using an EM algorithm with the repgenHMM and IGoR tools. Shared clonotypes were analyzed with the tcR package in R, and sharing was normalized by the product of cloneset sizes. Out-of-frame nonproductive sequences were analyzed to study raw recombination free of thymic and clonal selection effects. The public sequencing data were trimmed at Q25 with fastp and processed into clonotypes with MiXCR by TCRdb, which kept only in-frame beta chains. Rows are combined by CDR3 protein, so each entry shows the most common genes and DNA. These V and J calls derive from TCRdb rather than the authors' analysis. The table for this sample lists 400,000 to 550,000 distinct CDR3 sequences; over 11% of them were counted only once. The ten largest clones represent approximately 1% of the sample.

From its cysteine to its phenylalanine, the CDR3 spans 16 amino acids. Here the CDR3 DNA is all that survives: 48 bases in frame from base 1. The germline V gene encodes CDR1 MDHEN and CDR2 SYDVKM. V trim: 2 bases; J trim: 6 bases; unmatched bases: 6. All donors were healthy Caucasians. Three pairs of female monozygotic twins, all aged roughly 18 to 30 years, made up the twin cohort. Positive isolation kits from Invitrogen were used to isolate the CD4+ and CD8+ T cell populations. Overall study outcomes, separate from this receptor: Conclusions relied on cross-sectional statistical analysis, since the same donors could not be followed over many years. Zero-insertion analyses could be partly confounded by invariant T cells such as MAIT and iNKT, although diverse VJ usage argued against such confounding for most clonotypes. Out-of-frame TCR alpha sequences shared between twins showed an excess of low generation-probability sequences compared with coincidental sharing between unrelated individuals. In monozygotic twins, recombination models systematically underestimated out-of-frame TCR alpha sharing, but the models matched the sharing seen between unrelated individuals. In beta out-of-frame sequences, excess twin sharing was weaker, because having fewer shared sequences lowered the signal-to-noise ratio. Fewer insertions were carried by abundant cord blood beta clonotypes; a weaker similar trend was observed in young adult naive repertoires, while no such trend was observed in memory repertoires.

Regarding this clonotype: Its specific antigen is unknown. No much larger clone exists at a distance of one base, and base qualities are not known.

These same records also appear under a second study, on yellow fever vaccine responses in identical twins. As the second study states: The T cell response to vaccination in identical twins was reported by the authors to appear partly convergent and partly personalized. Focusing on identical twins, the study followed the T cell clones that responded to the vaccine, and did so with precision.

This TCR came from a woman aged 18-29 years in good health. Sequencing used CD4+ T cells sorted from blood. The chain is encoded by TRBV28 joined to TRBJ2-3; 12 junctional bases match TRBD2. CDR3 protein: CASSLLAGGNQDTQYF. The nucleotide sequence reads as follows: TGTGCCAGCAGTTTACTAGCGGGAGGGAATCAGGATACGCAGTATTTT.